This paragraph reports one T cell receptor beta chain. This clonotype was recorded at least ten times. Its antigen is not yet known. Base-call qualities are not available, and no considerably larger clone is one nucleotide away. This sample is part of a study of immune characterization of retroperitoneal liposarcoma (dated by TCRdb to between 2018 and 2020). Receptor amplification or capture employed PCR. Instrument used: NextSeq 500. The public reads were quality trimmed at Q25 with fastp and then assembled into clones with MiXCR by TCRdb, keeping productive beta chains. Rows are unified per CDR3 protein, each entry keeping the most common DNA and genes. In all, the sample holds around 11,000 distinct CDR3 sequences, and roughly 22% of those were seen once. Approximately 9% of the sample lies in the top ten. From V the trimming removes 3 bases and from J it removes 1 base, while the gene matches leave 0 bases of the junction unaccounted for. From the cysteine through the phenylalanine, the CDR3 covers 15 amino acids. Of all the DNA, just the CDR3 is kept, 45 bases in frame from base 1. CDR1 MRHNA and CDR2 SNTAGT were looked up in the germline V gene.

Recombination joined TRBV6-4 with TRBJ2-1, and 10 junctional nucleotides match TRBD2. Source material: blood. This TCR was sampled from a female donor with retroperitoneal liposarcoma. CDR3 protein: CASSETSGSYNEQFF. The bases are TGTGCCAGCAGTGAGACTAGCGGGTCCTACAATGAGCAGTTCTTC.